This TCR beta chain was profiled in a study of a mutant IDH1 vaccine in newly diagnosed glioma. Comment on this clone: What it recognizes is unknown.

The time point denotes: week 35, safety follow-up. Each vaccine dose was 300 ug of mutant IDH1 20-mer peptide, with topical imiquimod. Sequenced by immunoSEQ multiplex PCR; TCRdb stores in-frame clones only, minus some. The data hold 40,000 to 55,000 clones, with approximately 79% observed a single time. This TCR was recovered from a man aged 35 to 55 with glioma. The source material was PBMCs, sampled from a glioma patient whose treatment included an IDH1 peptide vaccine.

As DNA, the CDR3 is TGTGCCAGCAGTTGGGACGGGACAGTCAATCAGCCCCAGCATTTT. Translation: CASSWDGTVNQPQHF. J is TRBJ1-5 and V is TRBV27, with 7 bases matching TRBD1. Germline CDR1 reads MNHEY; CDR2 reads SMNVEV (reference sequence). The CDR3 is 15 residues long. V shed 4 bases, J shed 3 bases, and the junction held 6 bases outside the gene matches.